These 24 T cell receptor beta chains originate from one sample sequenced in a study of response to subunit inactivated influenza vaccine. TCRdb re-called the RT-PCR reads through MiXCR, storing one row per CDR3 protein. Altogether 280,000 or so distinct CDR3 sequences are present, around a fifth being singletons, with the ten largest covering 10% to 13%. The source was PBMCs from blood, collected about 20 months after vaccination. The receptors shown here come from a man between 50 and 75 years old who received an inactivated influenza vaccine.

In regard to this clonotype: At one end, the junction sequence differs from germline, possibly due to a read error. This chain joins TRBV20-1 and TRBJ1-2; tentatively, D is TRBD1 (6 bases). This CDR3 is built from 14 residues. Germline V gene lookup returns CDR1 DFQATT and CDR2 SNEGSKA (reference sequence). CDR3 DNA sequence: TGCAGTGCTAGATCACAGGGATCCGACTATAGCTACACCTTC. Residues: CSARSQGSDYSYTF.

This clonotype came up many times. V and J are TRBV29-1 and TRBJ1-2; unclear D gene. The CDR3 runs 12 residues. Germline CDR1 is SQVTM and CDR2 is ANQGSEA. V lost 0 bases to trimming and J lost 7 bases, with 9 bases between them. In nucleotides, the CDR3 is TGCAGCGTTGAAGATAAAGTCGGTGGCTACACCTTC. It translates to CSVEDKVGGYTF.

In this sample, this clonotype turned up a few times. V is TRBV29-1 and J is TRBJ2-5; tentatively, D is TRBD1 (6 bases). This CDR3 region has 12 residues. In germline, CDR1 is SQVTM, CDR2 ANQGSEA. The V end lost 4 bases, the J end lost 5 bases, and 11 bases lay between the germline ends. This chain's CDR3 is CSVGAGVETQYF. The DNA for the CDR3 is TGCAGCGTTGGGGCAGGGGTCGAGACCCAGTACTTC.

Comment on this clonotype: Just one base apart from a much larger clone, this may be a read error. The genes are TRBV6-2 or TRBV6-3 and TRBJ1-2; D call uncertain. Germline V gives CDR1 MNHEY, CDR2 SVGEGT. This CDR3 region has 13 residues. CDR3 nucleotides: TGTGCCAGCAGTTACAGTGTCTACTATGGCGACACCTTC. It specifies CASSYSVYYGDTF.

J is TRBJ1-6 and V is TRBV6-2 or TRBV6-3, with D unclear. This CDR3 is 12 amino acids long. V was trimmed by 8 bases and J by 10 bases, leaving 12 bases between them. Germline loops: CDR1 MNHEY, CDR2 SVGEGT. CDR3 protein: CASRTGGSPLHF. For the CDR3, the DNA is TGTGCCAGCCGGACGGGAGGCTCACCCCTCCACTTT.

V gene TRBV30 combines with J gene TRBJ2-1; the match to TRBD2 covers 8 bases. J gave up 7 bases and V 3 bases, and 2 bases lay outside the gene matches. The CDR3 length is 12 residues. Per the germline V gene, CDR1 is GTSNPN and CDR2 is SVGIG (reference sequence). The CDR3 spells CAWRGLENEQFF. CDR3 DNA sequence: TGTGCCTGGAGGGGACTAGAGAATGAGCAGTTCTTC.

This clonotype came up a few times. This sequence joins TRBV29-1 and TRBJ2-5; D is unresolved. From germline, CDR1 is SQVTM and CDR2 ANQGSEA. CDR3 length equals 14 residues. The V end was cut by 2 bases, the J end by 2 bases, with 12 bases between. Here the CDR3 DNA reads TGCAGCGTTGAAACGGTGACTCAACAAGAGACCCAGTACTTC. This codes for CSVETVTQQETQYF.

At least ten counts were recorded for this clonotype. The chain is built from TRBV29-1 and TRBJ1-2; a possible D gene is TRBD1 (5 bases). This CDR3 has 13 amino acids. V was trimmed by 6 bases and J by 7 bases, leaving 18 bases between them. Germline V gives CDR1 SQVTM, CDR2 ANQGSEA. The chain's CDR3 is CSVRDSRRFGYTF. The CDR3 bases are TGCAGCGTCAGAGACAGTCGGAGGTTTGGCTACACCTTC.

The chain is built from TRBV29-1 and TRBJ2-7; D is tentatively TRBD1 or TRBD2 (5 bases each). V dropped 4 bases and J dropped 3 bases, with 13 bases sitting between them. Germline V gene lookup returns CDR1 SQVTM and CDR2 ANQGSEA. This CDR3 contains 13 residues. CDR3 coding DNA: TGCAGCGTTGGTCCCGGGACGGGCTACGAGCAGTACTTC. Protein product: CSVGPGTGYEQYF.

The chain has TRBV30 and TRBJ1-1, with 7 bases lining up with TRBD1. Germline CDR1 and CDR2: GTSNPN and SVGIG (reference sequence). V lost 1 base, J lost 0 bases, and 8 bases stayed unmatched. CDR3 length equals 16 residues. CDR3 nucleotide sequence: TGTGCCTGGAGTGGAAAATCGACAGGGCTGAACACTGAAGCTTTCTTT. Amino acids: CAWSGKSTGLNTEAFF.

V is TRBV15 and J is TRBJ2-3; the D gene is possibly TRBD1 (5 bases). CDR1 is LNHNV, CDR2 YYDKDF, per germline (reference sequence). This CDR3 comprises 14 residues. The ends were cut back, 5 bases at V and 0 bases at J, with 9 bases in the middle. CDR3 sequence reads: CATSQGFSTDTQYF. CDR3 sequence (DNA): TGTGCCACCAGCCAGGGTTTTAGCACAGATACGCAGTATTTT.

This chain links TRBV29-1 with TRBJ1-4, with D perhaps TRBD1 (6 bases). Between the trimmed V and J ends, which lost 6 bases and 8 bases, there was a span of 13 bases. This CDR3 is built from 12 residues. Germline V CDR1 and CDR2: SQVTM, ANQGSEA. In DNA, the CDR3 is TGCAGCGTGTGGGGGCAGGGGGAAAAACTGTTTTTT. This gives the protein CSVWGQGEKLFF.

Only a few counts were recorded for this clonotype. The J gene is TRBJ1-4, the V gene TRBV4-1; D possibly corresponds to TRBD1 (5 bases). The CDR3 is made up of 15 amino acids. Germline CDR1 reads MGHRA; CDR2 reads YSYEKL. The V gene lost 1 base and the J gene lost 6 bases, with 12 bases spanning the gap. CDR3 coding DNA: TGCGCCAGCAGCCAAGCACGGGGGACGTATGAAAAACTGTTTTTT. Protein product: CASSQARGTYEKLFF.

The chain joins TRBV12-3 or TRBV12-4 to TRBJ1-6; D uncertain. The CDR3 has 12 residues. Trimming removed 5 bases at V and 11 bases at J, with 10 bases between. Written as DNA, the CDR3 is TGTGCCAGCAGTCCCCCCCCCACACCCCTCCACTTT. This codes for CASSPPPTPLHF.

V is TRBV6-1 and J is TRBJ1-2, with D possibly matching TRBD1 (5 bases). CDR3 size: 15 residues. CDR1 MNHNS and CDR2 SASEGT come from the germline V gene. The V end lost 7 bases, the J end lost 8 bases, and 23 bases lay between the germline ends. CDR3 protein: CASTTLQDLSFGYTF. As DNA, the CDR3 is TGTGCCAGCACCACCCTACAGGACTTATCCTTCGGCTACACCTTC.

This clonotype was seen a few times. The chain has TRBV4-3 and TRBJ2-2; 7 nucleotides align to TRBD1. Looked up from germline, CDR1 is LGHNA and CDR2 is YSLEER. The CDR3 totals 17 residues. V lost 1 base and J lost 0; bases outside the gene matches: 5. The CDR3 DNA follows: TGCGCCAGCAGCCAAGTTCCGGGACAGTCGAACACCGGGGAGCTGTTTTTT. This codes for CASSQVPGQSNTGELFF.

This clonotype was observed a few times. The V call is TRBV4-3, the J call TRBJ1-6; 9 nucleotides line up with TRBD1. The junction had 4 bases not matched to a gene; V was cut back by 0 bases and J by 7 bases. The germline gives CDR1 LGHNA, CDR2 YSLEER. The CDR3 runs to 16 residues. The CDR3 nucleotides are TGCGCCAGCAGCCAAGAAGGGGGACAGGGAAATTCACCCCTCCACTTT. Translating it yields CASSQEGGQGNSPLHF.

This sequence joins TRBV7-2 and TRBJ2-1, with a possible D match to TRBD2 (6 bases). In germline, CDR1 is SGHTA, CDR2 FQGNSA. Trimming left V 1 base short and J 12 bases short, with 13 bases between. CDR3 length equals 13 residues. CDR3 in amino acids: CASSLGGRGWQFF. CDR3 DNA sequence: TGTGCCAGCAGCTTAGGGGGACGGGGGTGGCAGTTCTTC.

This clonotype was seen a handful of times. The V call is TRBV5-5, the J call TRBJ2-1, with D tentatively TRBD1 or TRBD2 (5 bases each). CDR3 length equals 14 residues. V dropped 4 bases and J dropped 9 bases, with 17 bases sitting between them. Germline values: CDR1 SGHKS, CDR2 YYEKEE (reference sequence). CDR3: CASSRGRQRLEQFF. CDR3 DNA: TGTGCCAGCAGCCGGGGCCGTCAGCGGCTTGAGCAGTTCTTC.

About this clonotype: Since a much larger clone is just one base distant, this may be a read error. The V gene is TRBV9, the J gene TRBJ1-3; perhaps TRBD1 as D (5 bases). This CDR3 is built from 15 residues. The germline V gene encodes CDR1 SGDLS and CDR2 YYNGEE. Trimming stripped 4 bases from V and 0 bases from J, with 11 bases between. This CDR3 reads CASSPRGVSGNTIYF. The DNA for the CDR3 is TGTGCCAGCAGCCCCCGGGGGGTCTCTGGAAACACCATATATTTT. Complete variable domain (other parts from reference TRBV9 and TRBJ1-3): DSGVTQTPKHLITATGQRVTLRCSPRSGDLSVYWYQQSLDQGLQFLIQYYNGEERAKGNILERFSAQQFPDLHSELNLSSLELGDSALYFCASSPRGVSGNTIYFGEGSWLTVV.

The J gene is TRBJ2-5, the V gene TRBV24-1, with unresolved D. The V gene lost 4 bases and the J gene lost 5 bases, with 10 bases spanning the gap. Germline V gene data show CDR1 as KGHDR and CDR2 as SFDVKD. The CDR3 contains 13 residues. The CDR3, as DNA: TGTGCCACCAGTGACACGCAGAGGGAGACCCAGTACTTC. Translation gives CATSDTQRETQYF.

Only a few counts were recorded for this clonotype. This chain links TRBV21-1 with TRBJ2-2; the tabulated D call, TRBD1, remains unverified against the DNA. TRBV21-1 is a documented pseudogene. The CDR3 runs to 19 residues. CDR3 bases: TGTGCCAGCAGCAAGCAACCGGGACAGGGACTTTGTAGGACCGGGGAGCTGTTTTTT. This translates into CASSKQPGQGLCRTGELFF.

A few counts support this clonotype. V is TRBV6-5 and J is TRBJ2-3, with no clear D. V was trimmed by 2 bases and J by 2 bases, leaving 8 bases between them. Germline V lookup: CDR1 MNHEY, CDR2 SVGAGI. The CDR3 sequence is 14 residues long. The CDR3 sequence is CASSYRLHTDTQYF. DNA for the CDR3: TGTGCCAGCAGTTACCGGCTCCACACAGATACGCAGTATTTT.

J is TRBJ1-3 and V is TRBV18; D is unresolved. Deletions cut 0 bases from V and 0 bases from J, with 6 bases between. The germline V gene encodes CDR1 KGHSH and CDR2 LQKENI. The CDR3 contains 15 residues. CDR3 in amino acids: CASSPPASSGNTIYF. CDR3 bases: TGTGCCAGCTCACCACCAGCCAGCTCTGGAAACACCATATATTTT.